The clone carrying this TCR beta chain was recorded a few times. The antigen is undetermined. The study drew donors from healthy Caucasian individuals in Russia aged roughly 6 to 95. Deletions cut 0 bases from V and 3 bases from J, with 9 bases between. CDR1 and CDR2 from the germline V gene are SGHRS and YFSETQ. The CDR3 has 14 amino acids. The data belong to a study of blood T cells in healthy people across ages. Broader study findings: A roughly linear fall in TCR beta diversity per million T cells was seen with increasing age. The long-lived group displayed more naive CD4+ cells, plus higher diversity, than the aged donors did.

Alongside a J-beta primer mix, a sample-barcoded 5' primer served in a second PCR lasting roughly 7 to 11 cycles. Each cDNA molecule was tagged by a template-switch adaptor that had 12 random nucleotides. MiXCR, run by TCRdb on the 5' RACE reads, gives a single entry per CDR3 protein. The sample has about 1.6 million distinct CDR3 sequences, about 32% seen once. This TCR derives from a woman between 25 and 40 years old in good health. Sequenced input: blood. The chain uses TRBV5-1 and TRBJ2-5; D might be TRBD2 (5 bases). CDR3 nucleotides: TGCGCCAGCAGCTTGGTGGGAGCGGAAGAGACCCAGTACTTC. It yields the protein CASSLVGAEETQYF.